This T cell receptor (beta chain) was recovered during a study of blood T cells in healthy people across ages. Turning to this clonotype: A read error may account for a junction end that differs from germline.

The CDR3 sequence is 16 residues long. Germline-derived CDR1 and CDR2 are SGHTA and FQGNSA. It was with a sample-barcoded 5' primer and a J-beta primer mix that a second PCR of about 6 to 12 cycles was run. TCRdb recomputed calls from the 5' RACE reads with MiXCR, one row per CDR3 protein. The sample contains almost 1 million distinct CDR3 sequences, roughly 50% of which appear only once. The origin of this receptor is a woman aged 55-75 years in good health. The J gene is TRBJ2-5, the V gene TRBV7-2, with 10 bases identical to TRBD2. Material: blood. In DNA form, the CDR3 reads TGTGCCAGTAGCTTTTCCCGGACTAGCGGTAAAGAGACCCAGTACTTC. This codes for CASSFSRTSGKETQYF.